Below, 5 T cell receptor beta chains from the same sample are listed, as sequenced in a study of early T cells in non-severe SARS-CoV-2 infection. TCRdb re-called the 5' RACE reads with MiXCR, one entry per CDR3 protein. The data hold around 67,000 distinct CDR3 sequences, with under 15% observed a single time. What was sequenced was whole blood. The source is an adult who was a healthcare worker with PCR-confirmed SARS-CoV-2 infection or an uninfected control (not recorded which).

This clonotype was recorded many times. The chain is built from TRBV7-2 and TRBJ1-2; no firm D call. The germline V and J ends were trimmed by 3 bases and 4 bases, with 21 bases remaining between them. From germline, CDR1 is SGHTA and CDR2 FQGNSA. The CDR3 sequence is 17 residues long. Here the CDR3 DNA reads TGTGCCAGCAGCTTTGGTGGAGGATCGGGCGTAGGCTATGGCTACACCTTC. This translates into CASSFGGGSGVGYGYTF.

Only a few counts were recorded for this clonotype. V gene TRBV27 combines with J gene TRBJ2-3, with a weak D call TRBD2 (6 bases). The CDR3 totals 17 residues. In germline, CDR1 is MNHEY, CDR2 SMNVEV (reference sequence). Trimming left V 6 bases short and J 7 bases short, with 26 bases between. The CDR3 loop reads CASSLSWGYRGVYTQYF. The CDR3 nucleotides are TGTGCCAGCAGCCTAAGCTGGGGGTACCGCGGGGTCTATACGCAGTATTTT.

This clonotype was seen at least ten times. This chain joins TRBV4-2 and TRBJ2-2, with 9 bases identical to TRBD2. The CDR3 has 16 amino acids. Trimming cost V 0 bases and J 8 bases; bases outside gene matches: 7. Looked up from germline, CDR1 is LGHNA and CDR2 is YNFKEQ. CDR3 sequence (DNA): TGTGCCAGCAGCCAAGATACCAGCGGGGGGCCTGGGGAGCTGTTTTTT. Its protein is CASSQDTSGGPGELFF.

This clonotype was seen many times. The chain links TRBV11-2 to TRBJ2-6, with a possible D match to TRBD1 (6 bases). Germline-derived CDR1 and CDR2 are SGHAT and FQNNGV. V was trimmed by 4 bases and J by 1 base, leaving 11 bases between them. The CDR3 has 16 amino acids. The CDR3, as DNA: TGTGCCAGCAGCTCCCTGAGGGGGTCTGGGGCCAACGTCCTGACTTTC. Encoded protein: CASSSLRGSGANVLTF. Together with reference TRBV11-2 and TRBJ2-6, the CDR3 gives the full variable domain: EAGVAQSPRYKIIEKRQSVAFWCNPISGHATLYWYQQILGQGPKLLIQFQNNGVVDDSQLPKDRFSAERLKGVDSTLKIQPAKLEDSAVYLCASSSLRGSGANVLTFGAGSRLTVL.

The table lists this clonotype with many counts. The chain couples TRBV6-5 to TRBJ2-7; TRBD1 aligns across 9 bases. Looked up from germline, CDR1 is MNHEY and CDR2 is SVGAGI. Germline trimming cut 6 bases from V and 3 bases from J; bases unmatched to any gene: 0. The CDR3 covers 12 residues. CDR3 DNA: TGTGCCAGCAGGGACAGGGGCTACGAGCAGTACTTC. Translating it yields CASRDRGYEQYF.